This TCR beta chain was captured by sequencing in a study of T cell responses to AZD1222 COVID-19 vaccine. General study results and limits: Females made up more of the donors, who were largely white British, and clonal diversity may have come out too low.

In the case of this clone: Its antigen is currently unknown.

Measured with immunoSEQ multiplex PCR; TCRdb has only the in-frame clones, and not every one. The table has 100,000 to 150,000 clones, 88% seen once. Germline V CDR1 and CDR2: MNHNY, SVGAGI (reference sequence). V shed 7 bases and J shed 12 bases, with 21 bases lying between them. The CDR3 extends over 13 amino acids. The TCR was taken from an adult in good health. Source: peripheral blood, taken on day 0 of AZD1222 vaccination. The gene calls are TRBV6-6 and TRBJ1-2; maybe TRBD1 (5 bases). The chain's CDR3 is CASKPGTAVRDTF. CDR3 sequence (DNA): TGTGCCAGCAAGCCCGGGACCGCGGTAAGAGACACCTTC.